Each of the 13 T cell receptor beta chains below was sequenced from the same sample in a study of regulatory T cells in long-lasting Graves disease. Documented time point: newly diagnosed GD, antithyroid drugs for less than 3 months. Construction of the TCR library relied on RNA isolated from PBMCs. Researchers made TCR beta libraries by using iRepertoire HTBI primers and running Arm-PCR on CDR3 regions. TCRdb itself ran the multiplex PCR reads through MiXCR, one entry per CDR3 protein. The sample consists of hundreds of thousands of distinct CDR3 sequences, 15% to 20% of them appearing once. These data are also associated with another study on T cells in Graves' hyperthyroidism and ophthalmopathy.

The starting material was peripheral blood mononuclear cells (PBMCs), obtained at new diagnosis, from a patient treated with antithyroid drugs. The source is a man aged 18 to 35 with Graves disease.

The chain couples TRBV20-1 to TRBJ2-1; TRBD2 aligns across 11 bases. V lost 1 base and J lost 8; bases outside the gene matches: 10. This CDR3 has 16 residues. In germline, CDR1 is DFQATT, CDR2 SNEGSKA (reference sequence). CDR3 sequence: CSARALRLLAGDEQFF. CDR3 nucleotide sequence: TGCAGTGCTAGAGCCCTCCGGTTACTAGCGGGAGATGAGCAGTTCTTC.

This clonotype was observed a few times. V and J are TRBV20-1 and TRBJ2-7, with 10 bases aligning to TRBD2. Germline lookup yields CDR1 DFQATT and CDR2 SNEGSKA (reference sequence). The trim removed 3 bases at V and 6 bases at J, leaving 11 bases unmatched. The CDR3 is 15 amino acids. CDR3 region: CSARVLAGVGLEQYF. The DNA of the CDR3 is TGCAGTGCTAGGGTTCTAGCGGGAGTGGGACTCGAGCAGTACTTC.

J is TRBJ1-2 and V is TRBV19; D is perhaps TRBD1 (5 bases). Germline CDR1 is LNHDA and CDR2 is SQIVND (reference sequence). This CDR3 contains 16 residues. Between the trimmed V and J ends, which lost 5 bases and 1 base, there was a span of 17 bases. The CDR3: CASSPNPEGVNYGYTF. The CDR3 coding sequence is TGTGCCAGTAGTCCAAACCCCGAAGGGGTTAACTATGGCTACACCTTC. Drawing the rest from reference TRBV19 and TRBJ1-2, the complete variable domain is DGGITQSPKYLFRKEGQNVTLSCEQNLNHDAMYWYRQDPGQGLRLIYYSQIVNDFQKGDIAEGYSVSREKKESFPLTVTSAQKNPTAFYLCASSPNPEGVNYGYTFGSGTRLTVV.

This clonotype was counted at least ten times. The chain employs TRBV2 and TRBJ1-6; D remains unclear. The germline CDR1 and CDR2 sequences are SNHLY and FYNNEI. The length of the CDR3 is 14 residues. Between the trimmed V and J ends, which lost 0 bases and 8 bases, there was a span of 8 bases. DNA of the CDR3: TGTGCCAGCAGTGAAGCCCAGATGGATTCACCCCTCCACTTT. As protein: CASSEAQMDSPLHF.

CDR3 amino acids: CSAGTGKGYNSPLHF. The CDR3 coding sequence is TGCAGTGCTGGGACAGGGAAGGGATATAATTCACCCCTCCACTTT. The rearrangement links TRBV20-1 to TRBJ1-6; 9 bases map to TRBD1. Losses at the gene ends were 5 bases for V and 4 bases for J; bases not matched to a gene: 6. CDR1 is DFQATT and CDR2 is SNEGSKA in the germline V gene (reference sequence). The CDR3 contains 15 residues.

This clonotype was counted many times. This rearrangement joins TRBV7-8 to TRBJ2-7; TRBD2 agrees at 9 bases. In germline, CDR1 is SGHVS, CDR2 FQNEAQ. V lost 5 bases to trimming and J lost 4 bases; unmatched junction nucleotides: 15. The CDR3 consists of 17 residues. Written as DNA, the CDR3 is TGTGCCAGCAGCCTCCCCCGGTGGGGCGGGAGGGCGTACGAGCAGTACTTC. It codes for CASSLPRWGGRAYEQYF.

The chain couples TRBV3-1 to TRBJ2-1, with 7 bases matching TRBD2. CDR3 length equals 17 residues. The germline gives CDR1 LGHDT, CDR2 YNNKEL (reference sequence). V shed 6 bases, J shed 7 bases, and the junction held 18 bases outside the gene matches. The CDR3 region is CASRPSRGSGETNEQFF. Here the CDR3 DNA reads TGTGCCAGCAGACCCAGCCGAGGAAGCGGGGAAACGAATGAGCAGTTCTTC.

About this clonotype: A much larger clonotype is one base distant, so this may be a read error. The chain uses TRBV28 and TRBJ2-1, with 14 nucleotides matching TRBD2. Gene TRBJ2-5 matches the end of the DNA better, so the J call may be wrong. CDR1 and CDR2 (germline): MDHEN, SYDVKM. The CDR3 is 16 amino acids. CDR3 sequence reads: CVSSPTSGRVGETQYF. Here the CDR3 DNA reads TGTGTCAGCAGCCCGACTAGCGGGAGGGTAGGAGAGACCCAGTACTTC.

The sample holds many counts of this clonotype. J is TRBJ1-1 and V is TRBV5-4; D not resolved. The CDR3 length is 14 residues. Germline CDR1 reads SGHNT; CDR2 reads YYREEE (reference sequence). Trimming shortened V by 4 bases and J by 0 bases, and 10 bases separated the two germline ends. The CDR3 nucleotides read TGTGCCAGCAGCACGGCGGACGTGAACACTGAAGCTTTCTTT. Protein product: CASSTADVNTEAFF.

In this sample, this clonotype turned up a few times. This chain connects TRBV11-2 to TRBJ2-5, with no clear D. The CDR3 contains 12 residues. Germline CDR1 SGHAT, CDR2 FQNNGV. V was trimmed by 5 bases and J by 5 bases, leaving 9 bases between them. CDR3 DNA sequence: TGTGCCAGCAGCCGGACCGTGGAGACCCAGTACTTC. This translates into CASSRTVETQYF.

This clonotype was counted only a few times. The chain uses TRBV13 and TRBJ1-3; 9 bases are shared with TRBD1. Germline V gene sequence: CDR1 PRHDT, CDR2 FYEKMQ (reference sequence). V was pared by 5 bases and J by 2 bases, with 10 bases of the junction left unmatched. The CDR3 totals 17 residues. The CDR3 region is CASSRGTGPFTGNTIYF. CDR3 in DNA: TGTGCCAGCAGCAGAGGGACAGGGCCCTTCACTGGAAACACCATATATTTT. Full variable domain (remainder filled in from reference TRBV13 and TRBJ1-3): AAGVIQSPRHLIKEKRETATLKCYPIPRHDTVYWYQQGPGQDPQFLISFYEKMQSDKGSIPDRFSAQQFSDYHSELNMSSLELGDSALYFCASSRGTGPFTGNTIYFGEGSWLTVV.

This clonotype has at least ten counts. The gene calls are TRBV11-2 and TRBJ2-3; D may match TRBD1 or TRBD2 (5 bases each). Germline values: CDR1 SGHAT, CDR2 FQNNGV. Trimming took off 3 bases at V and 2 bases at J, with 12 bases between the two ends. The CDR3 is 15 amino acids. The CDR3 coding sequence is TGTGCCAGCAGCTTTCGAGGGGAATACACAGATACGCAGTATTTT. Encoded protein: CASSFRGEYTDTQYF.

As regards this clonotype: A much bigger clone sits one base away, suggesting this may be a read error. The rearrangement joins TRBV6-2 or TRBV6-3 to TRBJ2-1; a possible D gene is TRBD2 (6 bases). This CDR3 region has 18 residues. Germline lookup yields CDR1 MNHEY and CDR2 SVGEGT. In nucleotides, the CDR3 is TGTGCCAGCAGTGACTCGAAACTTCTTTGGGGGAGGATCGGTGAGCAGCTCTTC. Protein sequence: CASSDSKLLWGRIGEQLF.